The rows below give T cell receptor beta chains drawn from one sample of a study of T cells in Graves' hyperthyroidism and ophthalmopathy. TCRdb fed the multiplex PCR reads into MiXCR, producing one record per CDR3 protein. The sample carries 220,000 or so distinct CDR3 sequences, about 16% recorded once. The sequencing input was blood. Receptor source: a woman under 30 with Graves' ophthalmopathy. The CDR3 runs from the conserved cysteine through the conserved F or W. The D gene is left open where the match is weak. Where a row states a size, it is once, few, many or the class of an expanded clone; other rows omit it.

d_call j_call v_call clone_size cdr3_nt cdr3_aa
- TRBJ1-1 TRBV2 many TGTGCCAGCAGTGGGACTTATAACACTGAAGCTTTCTTT CASSGTYNTEAFF
- TRBJ1-5 TRBV19 few TGTGCCAGTAGTATAGTCAGTCTCAATCAGCCCCAGCATTTT CASSIVSLNQPQHF
- TRBJ1-2 TRBV27 many TGTGCCAGCAGTCCCGGGACACCCCGAGGCTACACCTTC CASSPGTPRGYTF
- TRBJ1-1 TRBV29-1 few TGCAGCGTTGAAAGGGGGAACACTGGAGCTTTCTTT CSVERGNTGAFF
- TRBJ2-1 TRBV30 many TGTGCCTGGGGGTCCGGGAACAATGAGCAGTTCTTC CAWGSGNNEQFF
- TRBJ2-3 TRBV4-1 many TGCGCCAGCAGCCTCCAATCCGGGTTTCCTGTAGCAGATACGCAGTATTTT CASSLQSGFPVADTQYF
- TRBJ2-7 TRBV11-2 many TGTGCCAGCAGCTTAGGCGGGGCTCTACGCGGGCAGTACTTC CASSLGGALRGQYF
- TRBJ2-3 TRBV19 - TGTGCCAGTAGTATACGGGGAGCGAGCACAGATACGCAGTATTTT CASSIRGASTDTQYF
TRBD1 TRBJ2-3 TRBV7-9 many TGTGCCAGCAGAAGCACAGGGGGCAACACAGATACGCAGTATTTT CASRSTGGNTDTQYF
- TRBJ2-1 TRBV6-1 many TGTGCCAGCGGGGGGGGACAGTACAATGAGCAGTTCTTC CASGGGQYNEQFF
- TRBJ1-2 TRBV6-1 many TGTGCCACTAAGGGATTGCAGGAAAACTATGGCTACACCTTC CATKGLQENYGYTF
TRBD2 TRBJ2-4 TRBV4-2 many TGTGCCAGCAGCGGGCTAGCGGGAGAGGGGGCCAAAAACATTCAGTACTTC CASSGLAGEGAKNIQYF
- TRBJ1-1 TRBV6-1 - TGTGCCAGCAGTGAAAGGGCAGGGGCCGGGCCTGAAGCTTTCTTT CASSERAGAGPEAFF
- TRBJ2-6 TRBV6-1 many TGTGCCAGCAGTGTGTTTAAGGGATCTGGGGCCAACGTCCTGACTTTC CASSVFKGSGANVLTF
- TRBJ1-1 TRBV6-1 many TGTGCCAGCAAGGTCTGGACCACCACTGAAGCTTTCTTT CASKVWTTTEAFF
- TRBJ1-5 TRBV5-1 many TGCGCCAGCAGCTTGGGACCCAGGGGAGACCAGCCCCAGCATTTT CASSLGPRGDQPQHF
- TRBJ2-7 TRBV5-4 many TGTGCCAGCAGCCCCGTTGGGGGGGCCTTATACGAGCAGTACTTC CASSPVGGALYEQYF
- TRBJ2-7 TRBV20-1 many TGCAGTGCTAGAGATAAAGGAAGGGGGGACTACGAGCAGTACTTC CSARDKGRGDYEQYF
- TRBJ2-2 TRBV3-1 many TGTGCCAGCAGCCAGGACTTCAACACCGGGGAGCTGTTTTTT CASSQDFNTGELFF
- TRBJ1-2 TRBV20-1 many TGCAGTGCTTACTTCCTGGACAGTCATGGCTACACCTTC CSAYFLDSHGYTF
TRBD1 TRBJ2-1 TRBV5-1 - TGCGCCAGCAGCCTCGGGACAGGGTCTTTCAATGAGCAGTTCTTC CASSLGTGSFNEQFF
TRBD1 TRBJ1-5 TRBV4-1 many TGCGCCAGCAGCCGGACAGGGATTCAGCCCCAGCATTTT CASSRTGIQPQHF
TRBD2 TRBJ2-1 TRBV7-8 many TGTGCCAGCGATAGCGGGGCCTACAATGAGCAGTTCTTC CASDSGAYNEQFF
TRBD1 TRBJ2-1 TRBV7-9 many TGTGCCAGCAGCCGGACCACCCGAGAACCGGGACAGAACTACAATGAGCAGTTCTTC CASSRTTREPGQNYNEQFF
- TRBJ2-7 TRBV20-1 - TGCAGTGCTAGAGCAGGGGGGGGGGGTATCTACGAGCAGTACTTC CSARAGGGGIYEQYF
TRBD1 TRBJ2-3 TRBV7-9 many TGTGCCAGCAGCTGGACAGGGGGGATCACAGATACGCAGTATTTT CASSWTGGITDTQYF
TRBD2 TRBJ2-1 TRBV5-5 once TGTGCCAGCAGCTTGGCGACTAGCGGGAGCTCCTACAATGAGCAGTTCTTC CASSLATSGSSYNEQFF
TRBD1 TRBJ1-2 TRBV6-5 - TGTGCCAGCAGTTACTCGATAAGTACAGGGGGTCATGGCTACACCTTC CASSYSISTGGHGYTF
- TRBJ2-7 TRBV19 - TGTGCCAGTAGTAATCGAGGGGGTAGTGGTGCCGAGCAGTACTTC CASSNRGGSGAEQYF
- TRBJ1-2 TRBV4-2 many TGTGCCAGCAGCCAAGATTATGCAGGACTGTATGGCTACACCTTC CASSQDYAGLYGYTF
TRBD1 TRBJ1-1 TRBV27 many TGTGCCAGCAGATACAGGGGGAGGAACACTGAAGCTTTCTTT CASRYRGRNTEAFF
TRBD1 TRBJ2-3 TRBV7-3 - TGTGCCAGCAGCTCCACGCGACAGGGAGCTACGCAGTATTTT CASSSTRQGATQYF
- TRBJ2-7 TRBV4-2 many TGTGCCAGCAGCCAAGAGTCCGAGGGTGGAGAGCAGTACTTC CASSQESEGGEQYF
TRBD1 TRBJ1-5 TRBV28 - TGTGCCAGCAGTTTAAAGGTGGGGACAGGGGGAAGTCGGCAGCCCCAGCATTTT CASSLKVGTGGSRQPQHF
- TRBJ1-6 TRBV7-8 many TGTGCCAGCAGCGGGGATAGCTCCTATAATTCACCCCTCCACTTT CASSGDSSYNSPLHF
TRBD1 TRBJ1-2 TRBV18 few TGTGCCAGCTCACCAAGTCCGGGACAGGGGGCGTCTGAGCGTCCCCTCGGCTATGGCTACACCTTC CASSPSPGQGASERPLGYGYTF
- TRBJ1-6 TRBV20-1 many TGCAGTGCTAGAGATTTGGCAGCTAATTCACCCCTCCACTTT CSARDLAANSPLHF
TRBD1 TRBJ1-1 TRBV11-2 - TGTGCCAGCAGCGGGCGGTCAGGACAGGGGGCGCGGAACACTGAAGCTTTCTTT CASSGRSGQGARNTEAFF
- TRBJ1-1 TRBV6-1 many TGTGCCAGCAGAACGGGGGATCTGAACACTGAAGCTTTCTTT CASRTGDLNTEAFF
TRBD1 TRBJ1-1 TRBV4-2 many TGTGCCAGCAGCCAAGGCTGGACAGGCATGAACACTGAAGCTTTCTTT CASSQGWTGMNTEAFF
- TRBJ2-3 TRBV28 - TGTGCCAGCAGACGGGGCACTAGCACAGATACGCAGTATTTT CASRRGTSTDTQYF